The 25 T cell receptor beta chains given below trace back to one sample, sequenced in a study of cytotoxic CD8 clonotypes in ibrutinib-treated CLL. Measured with immunoSEQ multiplex PCR; TCRdb has only the in-frame clones, and not every one. The sample includes fewer than 200,000 clones, roughly 80% of them seen just once. The sequenced sample was PBMCs, obtained after 24 months of ibrutinib treatment. These receptors were taken from a human donor with chronic lymphocytic leukemia.

The rearrangement links TRBV7-2 to TRBJ2-3; TRBD1 agrees at 9 bases. The CDR3 runs to 19 residues. From germline, CDR1 is SGHTA and CDR2 FQGNSA. The junction had 18 bases not matched to a gene; V was cut back by 5 bases and J by 3 bases. CDR3 protein: CASSRTGTGNFLRTDTQYF. CDR3 DNA: TGTGCCAGCAGCCGGACCGGGACAGGGAATTTCCTGAGAACAGATACGCAGTATTTT. Variable domain in full (rest from reference TRBV7-2 and TRBJ2-3): GAGVSQSPSNKVTEKGKDVELRCDPISGHTALYWYRQSLGQGLEFLIYFQGNSAPDKSGLPSDRFSAERTGGSVSTLTIQRTQQEDSAVYLCASSRTGTGNFLRTDTQYFGPGTRLTVL.

The chain combines TRBV29-1 with TRBJ2-5; D may match TRBD1 or TRBD2 (6 bases each). Germline assignment: CDR1 SQVTM and CDR2 ANQGSEA. The CDR3 extends over 11 amino acids. CDR3 nucleotides: TGCGGAGGGGGAGGAGAAGAGACCCAGTACTTC. It encodes CGGGGEETQYF.

In the case of this clone: Other DNA sequences of this sample code for an identical CDR3. The rearrangement links TRBV20-1 to TRBJ2-7; 7 bases are a match to TRBD1. This CDR3 region has 11 residues. With V trimmed by 6 bases and J by 3 bases, 2 bases remained unmatched. In germline, CDR1 is DFQATT, CDR2 SNEGSKA (reference sequence). In DNA, the CDR3 is TGCAGTGCGGCAGGGGGCTACGAGCAGTACTTC. This sequence encodes CSAAGGYEQYF.

V is TRBV28 and J is TRBJ1-2; D might be TRBD1 (6 bases). CDR1 and CDR2 (germline): MDHEN, SYDVKM. The CDR3 loop spans 13 amino acids. With 6 bases removed from V and 3 bases from J, the gap between germline ends came to 11 bases. The DNA for the CDR3 is TGTGCCAGCAGGTTGACAGGAGACTATGGCTACACCTTC. This codes for CASRLTGDYGYTF.

A few counts support this clone. The chain links TRBV19 to TRBJ1-3, with D hard to call. The CDR3 loop spans 10 amino acids. Germline lookup yields CDR1 LNHDA and CDR2 SQIVND (reference sequence). The ends were cut back, 1 base at V and 10 bases at J, with 2 bases in the middle. The CDR3 DNA sequence: TGTGCCAGTAGTATAGTGACCATATATTTT. Translated: CASSIVTIYF.

CDR3 nucleotide sequence: TGTGCCAGCAGCGTCGGACAGGGGGCGCCCCGTGGGGCCAACGTCCTGACTTTC. Amino acids: CASSVGQGAPRGANVLTF. The chain is built from TRBV7-3 and TRBJ2-6; TRBD1 matches at 11 bases. Germline CDR1 and CDR2: SGHTA and FQGTGA. V was pared by 5 bases and J by 3 bases, with 9 bases of the junction left unmatched. The CDR3 covers 18 residues.

This clone was recorded once. This chain's CDR3 is CATSRDIAGLNEKLFF. Written as DNA, the CDR3 is TGTGCCACCAGCAGAGATATCGCAGGGCTGAATGAAAAACTGTTTTTT. The chain employs TRBV15 and TRBJ1-4; tentative D call: TRBD1 (5 bases). Germline loops: CDR1 LNHNV, CDR2 YYDKDF (reference sequence). This CDR3 contains 16 residues. With 0 bases removed from V and 5 bases from J, the gap between germline ends came to 13 bases.

The J gene is TRBJ2-7, the V gene TRBV9; D not resolved. Deletions cut 0 bases from V and 2 bases from J, with 9 bases between. Germline V gene data show CDR1 as SGDLS and CDR2 as YYNGEE. CDR3 length: 14 residues. The CDR3 region is CASSVADEPYEQYF. CDR3 sequence (DNA): TGTGCCAGCAGCGTAGCGGATGAACCCTACGAGCAGTACTTC.

The chain employs TRBV6-1 and TRBJ2-3; 8 nucleotides match TRBD1. The trim removed 6 bases at V and 5 bases at J, leaving 7 bases unmatched. The germline V gene encodes CDR1 MNHNS and CDR2 SASEGT. The CDR3 length is 14 residues. CDR3 DNA sequence: TGTGCCAGCAGCCTAGGACAGGGCAAAGATACGCAGTATTTT. Residues: CASSLGQGKDTQYF.

The chain links TRBV27 to TRBJ1-1; the match to TRBD1 covers 7 bases. J was trimmed by 6 bases and V by 3 bases; bases with no gene match: 10. Germline V lookup: CDR1 MNHEY, CDR2 SMNVEV (reference sequence). The CDR3 sequence is 15 residues long. The CDR3 is CASSFLQGGVPEAFF. The DNA of the CDR3 is TGTGCCAGCAGTTTCCTCCAGGGGGGGGTTCCTGAAGCTTTCTTT.

There are a few counts of this clone. This chain joins TRBV6-5 and TRBJ1-1, with D possibly being TRBD1 (5 bases). The length of the CDR3 is 15 residues. Germline V lookup: CDR1 MNHEY, CDR2 SVGAGI. Trimming cost V 4 bases and J 11 bases, with 23 bases left between them. CDR3 amino acids: CASSSPQRDRRRAFF. CDR3 in DNA: TGTGCCAGCAGTTCCCCCCAGCGTGACAGAAGGAGGGCTTTCTTT.

J is TRBJ2-5 and V is TRBV18; 7 bases agree with TRBD2. The V segment lost 6 bases and the J segment 5 bases; nucleotides outside the gene matches: 12. The germline V gene encodes CDR1 KGHSH and CDR2 LQKENI. CDR3 length equals 15 residues. CDR3 DNA sequence: TGTGCCAGCTCCCCAAGGGAGGGCCAGTTCGAGACCCAGTACTTC. Encoded protein: CASSPREGQFETQYF.

The rearrangement links TRBV6-5 to TRBJ2-3, with D hard to call. CDR1 is MNHEY and CDR2 is SVGAGI in the germline V gene. Deletions cut 7 bases from V and 6 bases from J, with 17 bases between. This CDR3 has 14 residues. The CDR3 here is CASTPSEGRDTQYF. In DNA, the CDR3 is TGTGCCAGCACTCCCTCGGAAGGCCGGGATACGCAGTATTTT.

V usage is TRBV9 and J usage is TRBJ1-2; no clear D gene. The CDR3 consists of 16 residues. V gave up 0 bases and J gave up 3 bases, with 15 bases separating them. Germline V gene sequence: CDR1 SGDLS, CDR2 YYNGEE. The CDR3 coding sequence is TGTGCCAGCAGCGTAGGAGGGAGATCTTGGGACTATGGCTACACCTTC. Translating gives CASSVGGRSWDYGYTF.

The chain links TRBV5-1 to TRBJ2-2, with D perhaps matching TRBD1 (5 bases). The CDR3 spans 17 residues. Trimming removed 4 bases at V and 2 bases at J, with 18 bases between. Germline lookup yields CDR1 SGHRS and CDR2 YFSETQ. The CDR3, as DNA: TGCGCCAGCAGCCCTCTTGGGGCGCGGTCAAACACCGGGGAGCTGTTTTTT. It encodes CASSPLGARSNTGELFF.

The chain has TRBV11-2 and TRBJ1-2; D remains ambiguous. CDR3 size: 11 residues. From germline, CDR1 is SGHAT and CDR2 FQNNGV. The V end was cut by 2 bases, the J end by 7 bases, with 5 bases between. The CDR3 DNA follows: TGTGCCAGCAGCTTAACCATTGGCTACACCTTC. This gives the protein CASSLTIGYTF.

The rearrangement links TRBV7-2 to TRBJ1-1; the match to TRBD1 covers 8 bases. V trimming: 5 bases; J trimming: 0 bases; junction bases outside the gene matches: 11. This CDR3 spans 17 amino acids. From germline, CDR1 is SGHTA and CDR2 FQGNSA. The CDR3 sequence is CASSRRTGTFMNTEAFF. CDR3 nucleotides: TGTGCCAGCAGCCGGAGGACAGGGACCTTTATGAACACTGAAGCTTTCTTT.

The V and J genes are TRBV5-6 and TRBJ2-1, with 13 bases lining up with TRBD2. V trimming: 4 bases; J trimming: 2 bases; junction bases outside the gene matches: 12. CDR1 and CDR2 (germline): SGHDT, YYEEEE. The CDR3 covers 19 residues. As DNA, the CDR3 is TGTGCCAGCAGCGCCACTAGCGGGGGGGGTACGTCACCCTACAATGAGCAGTTCTTC. This encodes CASSATSGGGTSPYNEQFF.

This chain joins TRBV6-4 and TRBJ2-4; 15 nucleotides match TRBD2. Germline trimming cut 8 bases from V and 1 base from J; bases unmatched to any gene: 6. The germline V gene has CDR1 MRHNA and CDR2 SNTAGT. This CDR3 spans 17 amino acids. CDR3 sequence reads: CASPGTSGRRAKNIQYF. The CDR3 DNA follows: TGTGCCAGCCCGGGGACTAGCGGGAGGAGGGCCAAAAACATTCAGTACTTC.

The chain carries TRBV15 and TRBJ1-5, with 10 bases aligning to TRBD1. Losses at the gene ends were 1 base for V and 4 bases for J; bases not matched to a gene: 7. The CDR3 runs 17 residues. Per germline, CDR1 LNHNV and CDR2 YYDKDF (reference sequence). In DNA form, the CDR3 reads TGTGCCACCAGCAGAGGAGGATGGGACAGGGGAAATCAGCCCCAGCATTTT. Protein: CATSRGGWDRGNQPQHF.

The chain uses TRBV4-1 and TRBJ2-5, with 7 bases that match TRBD2. CDR1 MGHRA and CDR2 YSYEKL come from the germline V gene. The CDR3 extends over 15 amino acids. V shed 1 base, J shed 5 bases, and the junction held 7 bases outside the gene matches. The CDR3 nucleotides are TGCGCCAGCAGCCAAGGCAGGACCGGGAGGGAGACCCAGTACTTC. It yields the protein CASSQGRTGRETQYF.

This clone was picked up a small number of times. This chain connects TRBV7-9 to TRBJ1-1; D unresolved. V lost 11 bases and J 0 bases, leaving 7 bases between the germline ends. CDR1 and CDR2 (germline): SEHNR, FQNEAQ (reference sequence). This CDR3 spans 11 amino acids. CDR3 protein: CAALLNTEAFF. As DNA, the CDR3 is TGTGCCGCACTCCTGAACACTGAAGCTTTCTTT.

The CDR3 region has the DNA TGTGCCAGCAGCTTGGCCACCCTCTACGAGCAGTACTTC. Its protein is CASSLATLYEQYF. The chain is built from TRBV11-2 and TRBJ2-7; D unresolved. The CDR3 extends over 13 amino acids. V was cut by 3 bases and J by 3 bases, with 9 bases left in between. Germline values: CDR1 SGHAT, CDR2 FQNNGV.

This clone was seen only a few times. The genes are TRBV2 and TRBJ1-5; TRBD1 agrees at 9 bases. This CDR3 contains 14 residues. CDR1 is SNHLY and CDR2 is FYNNEI in the germline V gene. V lost 6 bases to trimming and J lost 7 bases; unmatched junction nucleotides: 7. CDR3 coding DNA: TGTGCCAGCAGCAATACAGGGGGCAGGCAGCCCCAGCATTTT. It is translated as CASSNTGGRQPQHF.

This clone was counted between two and nine times. The chain links TRBV9 to TRBJ1-3; D is unresolved. The CDR3 is 15 amino acids. Trimming pared 3 bases from V and 0 bases from J, leaving 10 bases between. Germline V gene lookup returns CDR1 SGDLS and CDR2 YYNGEE. The CDR3 DNA follows: TGTGCCAGCAGCGACGAGGTAAACTCTGGAAACACCATATATTTT. Amino acids: CASSDEVNSGNTIYF.